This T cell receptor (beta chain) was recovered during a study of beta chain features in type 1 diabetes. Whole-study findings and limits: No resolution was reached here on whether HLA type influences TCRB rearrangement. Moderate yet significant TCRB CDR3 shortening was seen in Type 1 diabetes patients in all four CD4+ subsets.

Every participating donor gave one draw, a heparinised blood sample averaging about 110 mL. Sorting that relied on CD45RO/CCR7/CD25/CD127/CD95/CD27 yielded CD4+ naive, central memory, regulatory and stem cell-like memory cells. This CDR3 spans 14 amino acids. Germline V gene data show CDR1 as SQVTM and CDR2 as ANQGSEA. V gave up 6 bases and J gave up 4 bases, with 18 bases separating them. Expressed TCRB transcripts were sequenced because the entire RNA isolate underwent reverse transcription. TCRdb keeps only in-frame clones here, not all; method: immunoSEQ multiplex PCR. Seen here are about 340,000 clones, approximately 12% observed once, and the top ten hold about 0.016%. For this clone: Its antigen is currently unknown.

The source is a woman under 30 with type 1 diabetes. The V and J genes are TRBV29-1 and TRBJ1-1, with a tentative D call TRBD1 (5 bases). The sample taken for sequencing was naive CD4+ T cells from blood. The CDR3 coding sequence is TGCAGCGTCCCAAGGGGTCCGTGGAGCACTGAAGCTTTCTTT. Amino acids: CSVPRGPWSTEAFF.